This T cell receptor (beta chain) stems from a study of T-cell reconstitution after alpha-beta-depleted transplantation in children. Germline V gene sequence: CDR1 LGHNA, CDR2 YNFKEQ. V lost 0 bases and J lost 0, with 6 bases in between. This CDR3 has 15 residues. It was with unique molecular identifiers that the TCRbeta library was prepared. TCRdb redid the calling of the PCR reads with MiXCR, one entry per CDR3 protein. The table includes 600,000 to 700,000 distinct CDR3 sequences, roughly 15% detected once. The source of this sequence is a human donor who donated a stem cell graft to a child with acute myeloid leukemia. Sequenced material: PBMCs from the stem cell graft donor, taken from the stem cell graft. This chain links TRBV4-2 with TRBJ1-5; D remains unclear. In nucleotides, the CDR3 is TGTGCCAGCAGCCAAGATTTGGATAGCAATCAGCCCCAGCATTTT. Its protein product is CASSQDLDSNQPQHF.